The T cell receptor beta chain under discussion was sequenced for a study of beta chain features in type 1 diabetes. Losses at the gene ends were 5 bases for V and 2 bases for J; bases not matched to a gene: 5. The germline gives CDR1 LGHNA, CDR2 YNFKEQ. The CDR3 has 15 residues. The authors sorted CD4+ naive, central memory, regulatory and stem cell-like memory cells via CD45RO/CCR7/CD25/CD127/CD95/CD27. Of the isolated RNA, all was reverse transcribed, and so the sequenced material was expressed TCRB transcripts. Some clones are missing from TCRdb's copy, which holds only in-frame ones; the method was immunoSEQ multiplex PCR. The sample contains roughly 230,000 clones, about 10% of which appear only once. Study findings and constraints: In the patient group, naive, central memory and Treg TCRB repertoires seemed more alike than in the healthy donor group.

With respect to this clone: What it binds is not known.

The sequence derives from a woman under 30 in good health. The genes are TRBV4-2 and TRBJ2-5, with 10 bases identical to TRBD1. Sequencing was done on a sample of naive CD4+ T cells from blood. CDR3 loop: CASSTRTGGQETQYF. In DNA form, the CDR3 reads TGTGCCAGCAGCACCCGGACAGGGGGGCAAGAGACCCAGTACTTC.